These 29 T cell receptor beta chains share one sample of origin, sequenced in a study of graft-versus-host responses after intestinal transplantation. Profiling relied on immunoSEQ multiplex PCR, and the TCRdb table lists in-frame clones only, not all of them. Among 6,500 to 9,500 clones listed, 80% to 95% were seen once. The source material was PBMCs, sampled 30 to 32 days after intestinal transplant. The receptors stem from a human patient who received an intestinal transplant, so some T cells may come from the graft donor.

J is TRBJ2-7 and V is TRBV30; D is ambiguous. The CDR3 spans 14 residues. V lost 0 bases, J lost 2 bases, and 11 bases lay in between. CDR1 and CDR2 (germline): GTSNPN, SVGIG (reference sequence). CDR3 residues: CAWSVLPWAYEQYF. CDR3 nucleotides: TGTGCCTGGAGTGTACTGCCGTGGGCCTACGAGCAGTACTTC.

This chain links TRBV30 with TRBJ2-7; D gene ambiguous. The CDR3 totals 11 residues. Looked up from germline, CDR1 is GTSNPN and CDR2 is SVGIG (reference sequence). V shed 2 bases and J shed 12 bases, with 14 bases lying between them. Written as DNA, the CDR3 is TGTGCCTGGAGTAACCCGGGCCTCCGGTACTTC. Amino acid sequence: CAWSNPGLRYF.

This sequence joins TRBV11-3 and TRBJ2-7; a possible D gene is TRBD2 (6 bases). CDR3 size: 14 residues. Trimming shortened V by 0 bases and J by 3 bases, and 9 bases separated the two germline ends. Per germline, CDR1 SGHNT and CDR2 YENEEA. The CDR3 loop reads CASSLDGRSYEQYF. CDR3 DNA: TGTGCCAGCAGCTTAGACGGGAGAAGCTACGAGCAGTACTTC.

V and J are TRBV6-1 and TRBJ1-5; 8 bases map to TRBD1. The CDR3 sequence is 17 residues long. Trimming removed 4 bases from V and 9 bases from J; junction bases left unmatched: 17. The germline V gene encodes CDR1 MNHNS and CDR2 SASEGT. Written as DNA, the CDR3 is TGTGCCAGCAGTGTAAAGCACCGACTGACAGGGGTAATGCCCCAGCATTTT. Translation: CASSVKHRLTGVMPQHF.

This clone was seen just once. This chain links TRBV7-8 with TRBJ2-5, with D possibly called TRBD1 or TRBD2 (5 bases each). The CDR3 has 13 amino acids. Germline CDR1 is SGHVS and CDR2 is FQNEAQ. V was cut by 7 bases and J by 10 bases, with 19 bases left in between. The CDR3 loop reads CASTPMGVDIQYF. The CDR3 nucleotides are TGTGCCAGCACTCCCATGGGGGTCGATATCCAGTACTTC.

V usage is TRBV10-1 and J usage is TRBJ1-1; the match to TRBD1 covers 7 bases. CDR3 length equals 16 residues. V lost 3 bases and J lost 4; bases outside the gene matches: 11. In germline, CDR1 is WNHNN, CDR2 SYGVQD (reference sequence). The chain's CDR3 is CASSEKGRGRLTEAFF. The CDR3 DNA reads as TGCGCCAGCAGTGAAAAAGGAAGGGGGCGTCTCACTGAAGCTTTCTTT.

The rearrangement links TRBV6-5 to TRBJ2-7, with D hard to call. The CDR3 extends over 13 amino acids. Per the germline V gene, CDR1 is MNHEY and CDR2 is SVGAGI. Trimming shortened V by 0 bases and J by 7 bases, and 10 bases separated the two germline ends. The CDR3 DNA reads as TGTGCCAGCAGTTACTCGCGCCAACAGGAGCAGTACTTC. This gives the protein CASSYSRQQEQYF.

The V call is TRBV7-9, the J call TRBJ1-2; 8 bases line up with TRBD1. Trimming cost V 5 bases and J 4 bases; bases outside gene matches: 6. Germline V lookup: CDR1 SEHNR, CDR2 FQNEAQ (reference sequence). The CDR3 has 14 amino acids. In DNA form, the CDR3 reads TGTGCCAGCAGCCGACAGGGGATCAGCTATGGCTACACCTTC. Amino acid sequence: CASSRQGISYGYTF.

The chain has TRBV6-1 and TRBJ2-7, with TRBD1 identical over 7 bases. Germline CDR1 MNHNS, CDR2 SASEGT. The CDR3 covers 14 residues. V was clipped by 7 bases and J by 1 base; unmatched bases: 7. The CDR3 is CASNPRGRSYEQYF. For the CDR3, the DNA is TGTGCCAGCAATCCCAGGGGGAGATCCTACGAGCAGTACTTC.

This clone was observed a single time. The J gene is TRBJ1-2, the V gene TRBV6-5; TRBD1 might be the D (5 bases). Germline values: CDR1 MNHEY, CDR2 SVGAGI. The CDR3 covers 14 residues. V dropped 4 bases and J dropped 8 bases, with 17 bases sitting between them. CDR3 in amino acids: CASSSRVREEGYTF. The CDR3 nucleotides are TGTGCCAGCAGTTCCAGGGTCCGAGAGGAAGGCTACACCTTC.

This chain links TRBV7-8 with TRBJ2-1, with 7 positions matching TRBD2. The germline V gene has CDR1 SGHVS and CDR2 FQNEAQ. The CDR3 is made up of 13 amino acids. Trimming took 1 base from V and 10 from J; bases not matched to a gene: 4. CDR3 loop: CASSLVRGGEQFF. For the CDR3, the DNA is TGTGCCAGCAGCTTAGTGAGGGGAGGGGAGCAGTTCTTC.

This chain links TRBV5-1 with TRBJ2-7, with no clear D. Trimming stripped 0 bases from V and 2 bases from J, with 9 bases between. The germline CDR1 and CDR2 sequences are SGHRS and YFSETQ. The CDR3 loop spans 14 amino acids. DNA for the CDR3: TGCGCCAGCAGCTTGGCCGGCGGTGCCTACGAGCAGTACTTC. This sequence encodes CASSLAGGAYEQYF.

V gene TRBV28 combines with J gene TRBJ2-7, with D maybe TRBD2 (7 bases). V was trimmed by 6 bases and J by 3 bases, leaving 18 bases between them. The CDR3 is 15 amino acids. Germline V gives CDR1 MDHEN, CDR2 SYDVKM. CDR3 in DNA: TGTGCCAGCAGCTCCCAAGTGGGGGGGCGCTACGAGCAGTACTTC. As protein: CASSSQVGGRYEQYF. Based on the CDR3 plus reference TRBV28 and TRBJ2-7, the full variable domain is DVKVTQSSRYLVKRTGEKVFLECVQDMDHENMFWYRQDPGLGLRLIYFSYDVKMKEKGDIPEGYSVSREKKERFSLILESASTNQTSMYLCASSSQVGGRYEQYFGPGTRLTVT.

CDR3 in DNA: TGTGCCAGCAGCTTAGTGCCGGGGGCCTTAGGAGAGCAGTACTTC. Encoded protein: CASSLVPGALGEQYF. The chain links TRBV7-8 to TRBJ2-7; possibly TRBD1 or TRBD2 for D (6 bases each). V lost 1 base and J lost 7, with 17 bases in between. Germline V gene lookup returns CDR1 SGHVS and CDR2 FQNEAQ. The length of the CDR3 is 15 residues.

This clone was detected once. This chain links TRBV11-3 with TRBJ2-5; D is perhaps TRBD1 (6 bases). This CDR3 is 13 amino acids long. Between the trimmed V and J ends, which lost 4 bases and 4 bases, there was a span of 10 bases. The germline V gene encodes CDR1 SGHNT and CDR2 YENEEA. The CDR3 DNA reads as TGTGCCAGCAGCTCAACAGGGTTAGAGACCCAGTACTTC. It specifies CASSSTGLETQYF.

The chain links TRBV11-3 to TRBJ1-1; possible D gene TRBD1, 6 bases. Germline CDR1 reads SGHNT; CDR2 reads YENEEA. The V gene lost 5 bases and the J gene lost 6 bases, with 13 bases spanning the gap. CDR3 size: 13 residues. CDR3 sequence (DNA): TGTGCCAGCAGCCCAGGGGACCAGGCTGAAGCTTTCTTT. It is translated as CASSPGDQAEAFF.

The chain carries TRBV25-1 and TRBJ2-1; 9 positions match TRBD1. Looked up from germline, CDR1 is MGHDK and CDR2 is SYGVNS. The J segment lost 6 bases and the V segment lost 6 bases, leaving 3 bases of the junction unmatched. There are 13 residues in the CDR3. The DNA of the CDR3 is TGTGCCAGCAGCGGGACAGGGAGCAATGAGCAGTTCTTC. As protein: CASSGTGSNEQFF.

The chain joins TRBV12-5 to TRBJ1-2; D is uncertain. This CDR3 is 14 amino acids long. Germline CDR1 is LGHNT and CDR2 is FRNRAP. V was trimmed by 9 bases and J by 2 bases, leaving 16 bases between them. The CDR3 is CASREVGINYGYTF. The CDR3 nucleotides are TGTGCTAGCCGGGAGGTGGGGATCAACTATGGCTACACCTTC.

The V and J genes are TRBV18 and TRBJ2-2, with D possibly being TRBD2 (5 bases). In germline, CDR1 is KGHSH, CDR2 LQKENI. Trimming took 1 base from V and 6 from J, leaving 9 bases between them. The length of the CDR3 is 14 residues. CDR3 residues: CASSPLASPGELFF. DNA of the CDR3: TGTGCCAGCTCACCACTGGCTAGCCCCGGGGAGCTGTTTTTT.

J is TRBJ2-7 and V is TRBV18; the D gene is possibly TRBD1 (6 bases). CDR1 is KGHSH and CDR2 is LQKENI in the germline V gene. CDR3 length equals 15 residues. Trimming took 0 bases from V and 3 from J, leaving 12 bases between them. The DNA for the CDR3 is TGTGCCAGCTCACCACCGTTCCAGGGGCGCTACGAGCAGTACTTC. This translates into CASSPPFQGRYEQYF.

V is TRBV6-1 and J is TRBJ2-3, with unresolved D. Germline V CDR1 and CDR2: MNHNS, SASEGT. CDR3 length equals 16 residues. V was trimmed by 4 bases and J by 2 bases, leaving 16 bases between them. The CDR3 loop reads CASSAEQLEATDTQYF. CDR3 nucleotides: TGTGCCAGCAGTGCAGAACAGTTGGAAGCCACAGATACGCAGTATTTT.

This chain connects TRBV9 to TRBJ1-5, with 7 positions matching TRBD1. CDR1 is SGDLS, CDR2 YYNGEE, per germline. With V trimmed by 4 bases and J by 2 bases, 3 bases remained unmatched. The CDR3 consists of 14 residues. Here the CDR3 reads CASSLTGGNQPQHF. The CDR3, as DNA: TGTGCCAGCAGCCTCACAGGGGGCAATCAGCCCCAGCATTTT.

V gene TRBV5-4 combines with J gene TRBJ1-6; D is unclear. This CDR3 is built from 15 residues. V shed 0 bases and J shed 4 bases, with 8 bases lying between them. Germline V gives CDR1 SGHNT, CDR2 YYREEE (reference sequence). The CDR3 reads CASSLDQVYNSPLHF. The DNA for the CDR3 is TGTGCCAGCAGCTTGGATCAGGTTTATAATTCACCCCTCCACTTT.

The chain is built from TRBV5-5 and TRBJ2-3; unclear D gene. This CDR3 region has 15 residues. Trimming shortened V by 0 bases and J by 2 bases, and 10 bases separated the two germline ends. Germline loops: CDR1 SGHKS, CDR2 YYEKEE (reference sequence). CDR3 sequence reads: CASSLVGGYTDTQYF. Written as DNA, the CDR3 is TGTGCCAGCAGCTTGGTCGGCGGTTACACAGATACGCAGTATTTT.

The chain links TRBV27 to TRBJ2-2, with TRBD2 identical over 12 bases. CDR1 and CDR2 (germline): MNHEY, SMNVEV (reference sequence). Trimming removed 4 bases from V and 8 bases from J; junction bases left unmatched: 11. The CDR3 totals 17 residues. Written as DNA, the CDR3 is TGTGCCAGCAGTTCCTGGACTAGCGGGGAAAAATCAGGGGAGCTGTTTTTT. As protein: CASSSWTSGEKSGELFF.

The chain joins TRBV13 to TRBJ1-1, with unresolved D. The V end was cut by 6 bases, the J end by 1 base, with 15 bases between. The CDR3 totals 15 residues. Germline V CDR1 and CDR2: PRHDT, FYEKMQ (reference sequence). CDR3 nucleotides: TGTGCCAGCAGTTCAAGTCTCCGGGGGAACACTGAAGCTTTCTTT. Its protein product is CASSSSLRGNTEAFF.

This chain links TRBV7-9 with TRBJ2-7, with 10 bases identical to TRBD1. The germline gives CDR1 SEHNR, CDR2 FQNEAQ (reference sequence). There are 15 residues in the CDR3. V lost 7 bases and J lost 5; bases outside the gene matches: 11. The CDR3 bases are TGTGCCAGCACGAGCTATGGGACAGGGGTCCACGAGCAGTACTTC. Translated: CASTSYGTGVHEQYF. The full variable domain, in which reference TRBV7-9 and TRBJ2-7 provide the parts outside the CDR3, is DTGVSQNPRHKITKRGQNVTFRCDPISEHNRLYWYRQTLGQGPEFLTYFQNEAQLEKSRLLSDRFSAERPKGSFSTLEIQRTEQGDSAMYLCASTSYGTGVHEQYFGPGTRLTVT.

The chain has TRBV5-6 and TRBJ2-3, with 7 positions matching TRBD1. J was trimmed by 2 bases and V by 4 bases; bases with no gene match: 16. The CDR3 sequence is 18 residues long. Germline CDR1 reads SGHDT; CDR2 reads YYEEEE. This CDR3 is CASSLLAGGDFPTDTQYF. The DNA for the CDR3 is TGTGCCAGCAGCCTCCTTGCAGGGGGAGATTTCCCCACAGATACGCAGTATTTT.

The chain recombines TRBV7-3 with TRBJ2-1; D gene unclear. The CDR3 has 15 residues. Germline V gene lookup returns CDR1 SGHTA and CDR2 FQGTGA. Trimming stripped 3 bases from V and 4 bases from J, with 13 bases between. The CDR3 region is CASSLSSGRYNEQFF. For the CDR3, the DNA is TGTGCCAGCAGCTTGTCTTCAGGTCGATACAATGAGCAGTTCTTC.